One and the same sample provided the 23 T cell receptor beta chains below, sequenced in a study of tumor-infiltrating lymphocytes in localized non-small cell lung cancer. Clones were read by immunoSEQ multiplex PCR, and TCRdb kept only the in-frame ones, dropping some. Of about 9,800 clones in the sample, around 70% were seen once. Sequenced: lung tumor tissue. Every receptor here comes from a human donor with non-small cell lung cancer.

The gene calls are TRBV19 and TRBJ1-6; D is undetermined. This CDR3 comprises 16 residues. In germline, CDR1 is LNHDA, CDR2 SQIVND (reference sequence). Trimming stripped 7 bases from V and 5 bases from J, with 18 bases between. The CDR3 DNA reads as TGTGCCAGTACTAATCTGGGGATCGGCAATAATTCACCCCTCCACTTT. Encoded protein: CASTNLGIGNNSPLHF.

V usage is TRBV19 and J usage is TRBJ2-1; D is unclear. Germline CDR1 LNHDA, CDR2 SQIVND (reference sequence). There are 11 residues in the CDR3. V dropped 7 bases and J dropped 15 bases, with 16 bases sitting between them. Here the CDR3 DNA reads TGTGCCAGTACATCCGGGCTAACTTCGTTCTTC. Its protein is CASTSGLTSFF.

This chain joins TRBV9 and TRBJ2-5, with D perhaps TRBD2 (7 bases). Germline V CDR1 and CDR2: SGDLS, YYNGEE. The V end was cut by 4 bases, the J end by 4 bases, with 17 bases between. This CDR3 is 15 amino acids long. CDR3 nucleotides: TGTGCCAGCAGCCGACTAAGGGGGGGTGGAGAGACCCAGTACTTC. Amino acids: CASSRLRGGGETQYF.

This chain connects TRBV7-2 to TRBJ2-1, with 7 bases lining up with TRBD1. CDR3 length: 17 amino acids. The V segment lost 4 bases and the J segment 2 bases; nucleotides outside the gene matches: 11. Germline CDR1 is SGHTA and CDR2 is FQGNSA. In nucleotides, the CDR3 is TGTGCCAGCAGCTCCTACAGACAGGGAAGGACCTACAATGAGCAGTTCTTC. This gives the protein CASSSYRQGRTYNEQFF.

DNA of the CDR3: TGTGCCAGCAGCCTATTCCGGGACAGGGGGTACGGGGCGAAGACCCAGTACTTC. Protein product: CASSLFRDRGYGAKTQYF. The rearrangement links TRBV5-6 to TRBJ2-5; 11 bases agree with TRBD1. Trimming removed 4 bases from V and 6 bases from J; junction bases left unmatched: 17. This CDR3 contains 18 residues. The germline gives CDR1 SGHDT, CDR2 YYEEEE.

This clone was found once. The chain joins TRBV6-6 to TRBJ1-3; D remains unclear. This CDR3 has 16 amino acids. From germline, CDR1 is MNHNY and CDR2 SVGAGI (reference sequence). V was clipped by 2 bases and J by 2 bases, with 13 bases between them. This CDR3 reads CASSYDAGDAGNTIYF. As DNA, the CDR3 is TGTGCCAGCAGTTACGACGCAGGAGATGCTGGAAACACCATATATTTT.

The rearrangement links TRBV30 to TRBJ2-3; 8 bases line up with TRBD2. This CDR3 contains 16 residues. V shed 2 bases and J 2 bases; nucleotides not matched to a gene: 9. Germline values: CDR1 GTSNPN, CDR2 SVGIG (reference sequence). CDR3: CAWSCPRGGPTDTQYF. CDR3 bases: TGTGCCTGGAGTTGCCCACGGGGGGGCCCCACAGATACGCAGTATTTT.

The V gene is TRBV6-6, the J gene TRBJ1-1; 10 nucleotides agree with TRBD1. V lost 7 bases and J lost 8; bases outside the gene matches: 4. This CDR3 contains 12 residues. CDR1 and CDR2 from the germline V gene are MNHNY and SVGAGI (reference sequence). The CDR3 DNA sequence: TGTGCCAGCATTCTGGGACAGGGGGAAGCTTTCTTT. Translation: CASILGQGEAFF.

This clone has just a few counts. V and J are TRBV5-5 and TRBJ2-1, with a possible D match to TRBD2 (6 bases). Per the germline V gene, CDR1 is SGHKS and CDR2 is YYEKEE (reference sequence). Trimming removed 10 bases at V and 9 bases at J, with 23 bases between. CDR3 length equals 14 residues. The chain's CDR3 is CAHSANMGGSEQFF. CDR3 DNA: TGTGCCCATTCAGCGAATATGGGGGGTTCTGAGCAGTTCTTC.

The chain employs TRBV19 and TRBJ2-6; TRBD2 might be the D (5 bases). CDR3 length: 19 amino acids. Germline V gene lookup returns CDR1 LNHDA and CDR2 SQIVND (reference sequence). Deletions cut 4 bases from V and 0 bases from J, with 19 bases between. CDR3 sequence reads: CASSTPLKRRLSGANVLTF. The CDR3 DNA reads TGTGCCAGTAGTACTCCCCTCAAACGGAGGCTCTCTGGGGCCAACGTCCTGACTTTC.

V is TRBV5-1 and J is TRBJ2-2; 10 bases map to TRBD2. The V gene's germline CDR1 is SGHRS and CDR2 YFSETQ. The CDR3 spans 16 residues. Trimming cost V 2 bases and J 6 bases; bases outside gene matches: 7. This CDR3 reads CASSLSTSGLAGELFF. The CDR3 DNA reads TGCGCCAGCAGCTTATCGACTAGCGGGTTGGCCGGGGAGCTGTTTTTT.

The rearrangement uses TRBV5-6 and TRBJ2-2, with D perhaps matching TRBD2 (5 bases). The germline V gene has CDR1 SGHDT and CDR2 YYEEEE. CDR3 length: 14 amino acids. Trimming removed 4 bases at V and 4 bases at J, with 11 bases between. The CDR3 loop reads CASSLTTGTGELFF. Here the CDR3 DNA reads TGTGCCAGCAGCCTGACTACCGGCACCGGGGAGCTGTTTTTT.

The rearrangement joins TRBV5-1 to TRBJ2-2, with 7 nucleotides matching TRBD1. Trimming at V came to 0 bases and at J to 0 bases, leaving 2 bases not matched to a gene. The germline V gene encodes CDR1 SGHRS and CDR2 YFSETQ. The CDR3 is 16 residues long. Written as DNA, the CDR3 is TGCGCCAGCAGCTTGGTGGGACAGACGAACACCGGGGAGCTGTTTTTT. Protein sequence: CASSLVGQTNTGELFF.

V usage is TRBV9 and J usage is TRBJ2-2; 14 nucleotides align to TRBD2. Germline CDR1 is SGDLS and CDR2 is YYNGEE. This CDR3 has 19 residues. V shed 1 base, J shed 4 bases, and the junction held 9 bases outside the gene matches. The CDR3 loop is CASSVSRLAGGQVTGELFF. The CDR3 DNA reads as TGTGCCAGCAGCGTATCTCGACTAGCGGGGGGGCAGGTCACCGGGGAGCTGTTTTTT.

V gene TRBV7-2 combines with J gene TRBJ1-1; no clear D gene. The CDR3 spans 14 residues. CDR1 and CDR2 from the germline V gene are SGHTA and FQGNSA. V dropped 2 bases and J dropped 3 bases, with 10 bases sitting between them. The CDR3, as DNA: TGTGCCAGCAGCTTAATGGAGGTGGACACTGAAGCTTTCTTT. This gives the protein CASSLMEVDTEAFF.

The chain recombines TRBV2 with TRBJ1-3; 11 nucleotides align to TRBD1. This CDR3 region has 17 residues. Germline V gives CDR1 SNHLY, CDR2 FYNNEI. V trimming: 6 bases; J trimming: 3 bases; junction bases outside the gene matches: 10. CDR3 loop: CASRDRGLRVFGNTIYF. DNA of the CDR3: TGTGCCAGCAGGGACAGGGGGCTAAGAGTATTTGGAAACACCATATATTTT. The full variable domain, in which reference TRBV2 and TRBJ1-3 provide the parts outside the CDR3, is EPEVTQTPSHQVTQMGQEVILRCVPISNHLYFYWYRQILGQKVEFLVSFYNNEISEKSEIFDDQFSVERPDGSNFTLKIRSTKLEDSAMYFCASRDRGLRVFGNTIYFGEGSWLTVV.

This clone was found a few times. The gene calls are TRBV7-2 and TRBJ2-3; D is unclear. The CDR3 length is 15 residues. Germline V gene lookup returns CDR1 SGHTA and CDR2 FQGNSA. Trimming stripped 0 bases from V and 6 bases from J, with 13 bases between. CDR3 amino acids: CASSLALVRSDTQYF. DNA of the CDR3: TGTGCCAGCAGCTTAGCCCTAGTAAGATCCGATACGCAGTATTTT.

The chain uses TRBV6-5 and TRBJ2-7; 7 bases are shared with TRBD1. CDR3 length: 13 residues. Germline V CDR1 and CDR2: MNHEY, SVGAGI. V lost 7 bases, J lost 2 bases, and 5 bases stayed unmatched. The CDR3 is CASTGQAPYEQYF. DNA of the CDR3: TGTGCCAGCACCGGACAGGCGCCCTACGAGCAGTACTTC.

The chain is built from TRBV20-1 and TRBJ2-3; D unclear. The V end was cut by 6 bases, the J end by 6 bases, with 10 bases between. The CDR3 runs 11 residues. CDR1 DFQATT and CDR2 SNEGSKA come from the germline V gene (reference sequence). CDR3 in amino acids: CSAIVVDTQYF. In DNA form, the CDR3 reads TGCAGTGCGATAGTGGTCGATACGCAGTATTTT.

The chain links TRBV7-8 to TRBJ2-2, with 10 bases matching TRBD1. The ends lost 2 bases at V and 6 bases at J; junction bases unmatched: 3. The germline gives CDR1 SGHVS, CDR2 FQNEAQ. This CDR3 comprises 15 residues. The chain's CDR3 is CASSLRDRGSGELFF. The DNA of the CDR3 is TGTGCCAGCAGCTTAAGGGACAGGGGCTCCGGGGAGCTGTTTTTT.

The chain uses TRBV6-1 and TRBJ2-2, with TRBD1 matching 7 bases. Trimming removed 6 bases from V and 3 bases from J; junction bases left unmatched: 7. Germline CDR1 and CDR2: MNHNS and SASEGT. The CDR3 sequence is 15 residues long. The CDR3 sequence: CASRRQGRDTGELFF. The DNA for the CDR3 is TGTGCCAGCAGGCGACAGGGTCGGGACACCGGGGAGCTGTTTTTT.

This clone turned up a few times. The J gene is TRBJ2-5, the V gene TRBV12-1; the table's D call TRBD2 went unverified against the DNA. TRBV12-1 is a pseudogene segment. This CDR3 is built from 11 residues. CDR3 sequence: CASSSRETQYF. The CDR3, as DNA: TGTGCCAGCAGCTCGAGGGAGACCCAGTACTTC.

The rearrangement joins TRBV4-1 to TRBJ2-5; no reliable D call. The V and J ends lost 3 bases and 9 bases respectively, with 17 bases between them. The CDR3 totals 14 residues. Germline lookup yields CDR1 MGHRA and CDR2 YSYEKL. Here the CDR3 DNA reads TGCGCCAGCAGCCACCCCTCGGTAGCCTCTCCCCAGTACTTC. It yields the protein CASSHPSVASPQYF.